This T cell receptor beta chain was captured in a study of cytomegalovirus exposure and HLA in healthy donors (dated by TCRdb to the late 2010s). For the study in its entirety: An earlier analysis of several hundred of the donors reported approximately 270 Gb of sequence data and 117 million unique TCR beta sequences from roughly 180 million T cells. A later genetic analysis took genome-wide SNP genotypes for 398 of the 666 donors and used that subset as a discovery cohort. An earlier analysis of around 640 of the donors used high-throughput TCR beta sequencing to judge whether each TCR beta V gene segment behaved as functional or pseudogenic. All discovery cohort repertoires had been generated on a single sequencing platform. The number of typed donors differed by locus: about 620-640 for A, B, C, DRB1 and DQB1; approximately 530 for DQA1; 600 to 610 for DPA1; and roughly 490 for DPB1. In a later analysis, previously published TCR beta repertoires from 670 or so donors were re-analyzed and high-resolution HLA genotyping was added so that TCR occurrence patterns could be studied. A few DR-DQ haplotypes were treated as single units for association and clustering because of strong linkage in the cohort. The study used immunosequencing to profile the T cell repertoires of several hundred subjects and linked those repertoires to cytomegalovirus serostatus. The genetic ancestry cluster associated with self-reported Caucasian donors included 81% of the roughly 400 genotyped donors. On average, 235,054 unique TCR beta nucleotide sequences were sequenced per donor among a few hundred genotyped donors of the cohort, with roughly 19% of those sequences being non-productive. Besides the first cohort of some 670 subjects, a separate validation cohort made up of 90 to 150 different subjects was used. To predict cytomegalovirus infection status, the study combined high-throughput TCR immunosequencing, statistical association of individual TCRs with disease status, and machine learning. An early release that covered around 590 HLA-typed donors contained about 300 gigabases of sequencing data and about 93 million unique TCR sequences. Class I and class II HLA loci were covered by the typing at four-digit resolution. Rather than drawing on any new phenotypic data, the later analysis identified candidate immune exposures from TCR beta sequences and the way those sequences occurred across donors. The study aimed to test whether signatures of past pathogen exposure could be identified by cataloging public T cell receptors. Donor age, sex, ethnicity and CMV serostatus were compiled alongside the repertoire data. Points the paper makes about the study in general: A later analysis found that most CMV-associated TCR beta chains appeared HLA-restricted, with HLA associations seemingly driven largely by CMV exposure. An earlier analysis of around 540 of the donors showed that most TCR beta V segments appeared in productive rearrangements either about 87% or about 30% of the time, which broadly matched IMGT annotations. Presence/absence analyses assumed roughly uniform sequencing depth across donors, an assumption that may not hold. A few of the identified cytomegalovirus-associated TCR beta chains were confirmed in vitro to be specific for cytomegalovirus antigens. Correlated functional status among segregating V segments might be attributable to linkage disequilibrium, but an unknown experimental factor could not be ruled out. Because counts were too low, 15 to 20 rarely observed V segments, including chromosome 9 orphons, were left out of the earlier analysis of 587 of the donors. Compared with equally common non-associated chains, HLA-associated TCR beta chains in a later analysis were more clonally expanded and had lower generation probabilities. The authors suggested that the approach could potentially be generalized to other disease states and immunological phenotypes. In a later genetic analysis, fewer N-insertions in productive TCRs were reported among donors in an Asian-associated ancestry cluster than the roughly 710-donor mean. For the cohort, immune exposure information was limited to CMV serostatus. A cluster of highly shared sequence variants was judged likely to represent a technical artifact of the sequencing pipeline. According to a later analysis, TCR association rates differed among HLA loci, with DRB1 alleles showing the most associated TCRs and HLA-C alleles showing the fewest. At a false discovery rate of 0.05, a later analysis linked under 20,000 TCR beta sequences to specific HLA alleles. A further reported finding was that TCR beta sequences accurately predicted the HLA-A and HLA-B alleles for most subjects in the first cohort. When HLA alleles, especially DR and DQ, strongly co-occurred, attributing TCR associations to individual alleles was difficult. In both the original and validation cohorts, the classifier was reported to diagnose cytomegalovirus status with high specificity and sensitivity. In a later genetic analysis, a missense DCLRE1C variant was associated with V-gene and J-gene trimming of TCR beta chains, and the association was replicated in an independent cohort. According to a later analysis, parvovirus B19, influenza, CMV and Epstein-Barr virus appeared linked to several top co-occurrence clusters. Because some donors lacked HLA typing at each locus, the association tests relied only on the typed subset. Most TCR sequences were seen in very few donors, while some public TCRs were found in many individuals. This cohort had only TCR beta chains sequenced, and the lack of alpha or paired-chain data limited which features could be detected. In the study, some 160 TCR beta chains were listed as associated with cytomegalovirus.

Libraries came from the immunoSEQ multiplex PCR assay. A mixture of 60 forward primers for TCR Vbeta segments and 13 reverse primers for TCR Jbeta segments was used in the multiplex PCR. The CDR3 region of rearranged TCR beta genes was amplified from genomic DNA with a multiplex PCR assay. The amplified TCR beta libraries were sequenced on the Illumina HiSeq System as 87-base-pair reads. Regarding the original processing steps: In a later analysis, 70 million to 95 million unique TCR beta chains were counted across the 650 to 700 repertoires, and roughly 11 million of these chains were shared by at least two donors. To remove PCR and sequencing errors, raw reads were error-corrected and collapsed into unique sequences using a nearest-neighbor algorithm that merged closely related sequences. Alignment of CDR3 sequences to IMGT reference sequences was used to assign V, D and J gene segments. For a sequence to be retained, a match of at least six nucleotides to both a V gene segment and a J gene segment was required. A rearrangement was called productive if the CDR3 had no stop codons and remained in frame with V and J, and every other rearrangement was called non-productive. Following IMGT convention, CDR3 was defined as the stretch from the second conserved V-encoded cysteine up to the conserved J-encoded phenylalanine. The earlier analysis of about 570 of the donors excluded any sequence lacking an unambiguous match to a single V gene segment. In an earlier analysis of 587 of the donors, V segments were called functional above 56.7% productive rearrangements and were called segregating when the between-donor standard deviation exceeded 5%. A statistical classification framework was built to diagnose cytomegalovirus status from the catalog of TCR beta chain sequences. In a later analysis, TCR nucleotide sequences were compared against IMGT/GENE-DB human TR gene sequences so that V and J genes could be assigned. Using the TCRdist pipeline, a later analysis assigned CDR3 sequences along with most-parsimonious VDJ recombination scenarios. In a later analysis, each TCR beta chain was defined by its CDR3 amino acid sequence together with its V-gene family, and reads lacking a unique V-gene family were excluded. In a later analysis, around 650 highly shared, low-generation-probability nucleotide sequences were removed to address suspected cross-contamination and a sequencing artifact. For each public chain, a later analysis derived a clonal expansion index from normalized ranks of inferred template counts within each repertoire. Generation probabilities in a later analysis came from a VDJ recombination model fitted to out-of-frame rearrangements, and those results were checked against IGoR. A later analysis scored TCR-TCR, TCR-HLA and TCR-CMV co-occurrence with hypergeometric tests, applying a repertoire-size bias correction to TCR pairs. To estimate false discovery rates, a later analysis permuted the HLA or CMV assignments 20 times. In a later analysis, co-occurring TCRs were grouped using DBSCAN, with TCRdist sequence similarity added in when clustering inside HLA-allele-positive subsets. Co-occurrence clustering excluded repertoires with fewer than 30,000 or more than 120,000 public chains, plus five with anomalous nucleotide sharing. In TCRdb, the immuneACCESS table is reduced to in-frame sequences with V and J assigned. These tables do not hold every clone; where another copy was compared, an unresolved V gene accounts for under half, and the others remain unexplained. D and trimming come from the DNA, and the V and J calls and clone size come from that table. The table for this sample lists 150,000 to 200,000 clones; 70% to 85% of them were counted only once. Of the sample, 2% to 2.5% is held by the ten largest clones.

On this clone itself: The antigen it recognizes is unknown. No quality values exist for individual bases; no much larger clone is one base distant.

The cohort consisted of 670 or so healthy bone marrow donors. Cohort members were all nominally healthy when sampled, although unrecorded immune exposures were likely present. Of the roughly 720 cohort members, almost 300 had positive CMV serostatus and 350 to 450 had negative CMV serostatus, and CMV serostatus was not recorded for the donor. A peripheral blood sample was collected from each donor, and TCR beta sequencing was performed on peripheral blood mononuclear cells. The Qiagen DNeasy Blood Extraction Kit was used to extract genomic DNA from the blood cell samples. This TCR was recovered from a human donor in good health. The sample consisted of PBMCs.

The DNA is TGTGCCACCAGCAGCGGACAGCTCAATCAGCCCCAGCATTTT. It encodes CATSSGQLNQPQHF. The rearrangement joined TRBV15 to TRBJ1-5, with TRBD1 perhaps the D gene, on 6 matching bases. V and J lose 3 bases and 3 bases, and a span of 9 bases separates them. CDR1 and CDR2 are read off the germline V gene (reference sequence) as LNHNV and YYDKDF. The CDR3 numbers 14 residues from cysteine through phenylalanine. Only the CDR3 DNA stays, 42 bases, in frame from base 1.